These T cell receptor beta chains were read from a single sample in a study of blood T cell repertoires in COVID-19. Only in-frame clones appear in the TCRdb table, and some are missing; sequencing was by immunoSEQ multiplex PCR. This table has roughly 100,000 clones, roughly 87% appearing once. The sample consisted of peripheral blood. Every receptor here comes from a man older than 75 with acute or convalescent COVID-19. Each CDR3 is given with its conserved first and last residue. The D gene is left open where the match is weak. Not every row has a clone size; where given, it reads once, few, many or a size class.

clone size: NA; D gene: TRBD2; V gene: TRBV3-1/TRBV3-2; J gene: TRBJ2-2; CDR3 protein: CASSQKASGRANTGELFF; CDR3 DNA: TGTGCCAGCAGCCAAAAAGCTAGCGGGAGGGCGAACACCGGGGAGCTGTTTTTT
clone size: NA; D gene: TRBD2; V gene: TRBV5-1; J gene: TRBJ2-1; CDR3 protein: CASSSTSFNEQFF; CDR3 DNA: TGCGCCAGCAGCTCGACTAGCTTCAATGAGCAGTTCTTC
clone size: few; D gene: NA; V gene: TRBV24-1; J gene: TRBJ2-2; CDR3 protein: CATSDPGRGELFF; CDR3 DNA: TGTGCCACCAGTGATCCAGGGAGGGGGGAGCTGTTTTTT
clone size: NA; D gene: TRBD1; V gene: TRBV28; J gene: TRBJ1-2; CDR3 protein: CASSTPQGAHTF; CDR3 DNA: TGTGCCAGCAGTACCCCTCAGGGGGCCCACACCTTC
clone size: NA; D gene: TRBD2; V gene: TRBV28; J gene: TRBJ2-7; CDR3 protein: CASIPGGEAYEQYF; CDR3 DNA: TGTGCCAGTATACCGGGGGGGGAAGCCTACGAGCAGTACTTC
clone size: NA; D gene: TRBD1; V gene: TRBV7-9; J gene: TRBJ1-6; CDR3 protein: CASSSRDRENYNSPLHF; CDR3 DNA: TGTGCCAGCAGCTCAAGGGACAGGGAAAACTATAATTCACCCCTCCACTTT
clone size: NA; D gene: NA; V gene: TRBV2; J gene: TRBJ2-3; CDR3 protein: CASSDRLLRADTQYF; CDR3 DNA: TGTGCCAGCAGTGATCGGCTACTCCGGGCAGATACGCAGTATTTT
clone size: NA; D gene: NA; V gene: TRBV19; J gene: TRBJ1-5; CDR3 protein: CASTPPRGSNQPQHF; CDR3 DNA: TGTGCCAGTACCCCGCCCAGGGGAAGCAATCAGCCCCAGCATTTT
clone size: NA; D gene: NA; V gene: TRBV25-1; J gene: TRBJ1-2; CDR3 protein: CASSEYGGPLGYTF; CDR3 DNA: TGTGCCAGCAGTGAATATGGAGGGCCCCTTGGCTACACCTTC
clone size: few; D gene: TRBD1; V gene: TRBV30; J gene: TRBJ1-6; CDR3 protein: CAWGPPGQGANNSPLHF; CDR3 DNA: TGTGCCTGGGGCCCTCCGGGACAGGGGGCGAATAATTCACCCCTCCACTTT
clone size: NA; D gene: TRBD1; V gene: TRBV19; J gene: TRBJ2-1; CDR3 protein: CASSTLAGTGLSYNEQFF; CDR3 DNA: TGTGCCAGTAGTACCCTAGCCGGGACAGGGTTATCCTACAATGAGCAGTTCTTC
clone size: NA; D gene: NA; V gene: TRBV28; J gene: TRBJ1-1; CDR3 protein: CASNPGGVNTEAFF; CDR3 DNA: TGTGCCAGCAACCCGGGGGGAGTGAACACTGAAGCTTTCTTT
clone size: NA; D gene: NA; V gene: TRBV6-5; J gene: TRBJ2-7; CDR3 protein: CASSYAERAYEQYF; CDR3 DNA: TGTGCCAGCAGTTACGCGGAGCGAGCCTACGAGCAGTACTTC
clone size: few; D gene: TRBD2; V gene: TRBV4-3; J gene: TRBJ2-2; CDR3 protein: CASSKTSPGTSGGANTGELFF; CDR3 DNA: TGCGCCAGCAGCAAGACATCTCCCGGGACTAGCGGGGGCGCGAACACCGGGGAGCTGTTTTTT
clone size: NA; D gene: TRBD2; V gene: TRBV7-2; J gene: TRBJ2-1; CDR3 protein: CASSRPVPSGHEQFF; CDR3 DNA: TGTGCCAGCAGCCGTCCAGTGCCTAGCGGGCATGAGCAGTTCTTC
clone size: NA; D gene: NA; V gene: TRBV27; J gene: TRBJ1-6; CDR3 protein: CASSPANSPLHF; CDR3 DNA: TGTGCCAGCAGTCCCGCGAATTCACCCCTCCACTTT
clone size: NA; D gene: NA; V gene: TRBV9; J gene: TRBJ2-2; CDR3 protein: CASSVAPGNTGELFF; CDR3 DNA: TGTGCCAGCAGCGTAGCCCCAGGGAACACCGGGGAGCTGTTTTTT
clone size: once; D gene: TRBD1; V gene: TRBV7-4; J gene: TRBJ1-1; CDR3 protein: CASSFRDRANTEAFF; CDR3 DNA: TGTGCCAGCAGCTTCCGGGACAGGGCTAACACTGAAGCTTTCTTT
clone size: once; D gene: NA; V gene: TRBV19; J gene: TRBJ2-5; CDR3 protein: CASSISPQETQYF; CDR3 DNA: TGTGCCAGTAGTATAAGCCCACAAGAGACCCAGTACTTC
clone size: NA; D gene: TRBD1; V gene: TRBV27; J gene: TRBJ2-2; CDR3 protein: CASSPKTGVAGELFF; CDR3 DNA: TGTGCCAGCAGTCCCAAGACAGGGGTCGCCGGGGAGCTGTTTTTT
clone size: NA; D gene: NA; V gene: TRBV28; J gene: TRBJ2-7; CDR3 protein: CASRLGLRYEQYF; CDR3 DNA: TGTGCCAGCAGACTAGGACTGAGATACGAGCAGTACTTC
clone size: NA; D gene: NA; V gene: TRBV30; J gene: TRBJ1-3; CDR3 protein: CAYSLPPPGGNTIYF; CDR3 DNA: TGTGCCTATTCCCTTCCCCCTCCCGGGGGAAACACCATATATTTT
clone size: NA; D gene: TRBD1; V gene: TRBV6-5; J gene: TRBJ2-7; CDR3 protein: CASRSGQGAYHEQYF; CDR3 DNA: TGTGCCAGCAGATCGGGACAGGGGGCGTATCACGAGCAGTACTTC